A selection of T cell receptor beta chains follows, all from one sample in a study of regulatory T cells in long-lasting Graves disease. TCRdb processed the multiplex PCR reads anew with MiXCR; each CDR3 protein has one entry. The repertoire has about 430,000 distinct CDR3 sequences, around 20% of them found once; the top ten carry 13% to 15%. The input for sequencing was peripheral blood mononuclear cells (PBMCs), taken when the disease was refractory, from a patient treated with antithyroid drugs. The receptors come from a female donor with Graves disease. CDR3s include the opening cysteine and the closing phenylalanine or tryptophan. D genes are given only for firm matches. The size entry is marked missing in some rows and otherwise reads once, few, many or a size class.

d_gene: NA; j_gene: TRBJ2-5; abundance: few; v_gene: TRBV7-9; CDR3aa: CASSLNHWGETQYF; CDR3nt: TGTGCCAGCAGCTTAAACCACTGGGGAGAGACCCAGTACTTC
d_gene: NA; j_gene: TRBJ2-3; abundance: NA; v_gene: TRBV28; CDR3aa: CASSGTTGTRDTQYF; CDR3nt: TGTGCCAGCAGTGGAACAACAGGTACCAGAGATACGCAGTATTTT
d_gene: NA; j_gene: TRBJ1-4; abundance: many; v_gene: TRBV15; CDR3aa: CATSRNPDEKLFF; CDR3nt: TGTGCCACCAGCAGGAATCCAGATGAAAAACTGTTTTTT
d_gene: TRBD2; j_gene: TRBJ2-2; abundance: many; v_gene: TRBV28; CDR3aa: CASSLLDGLAGESGELFF; CDR3nt: TGTGCCAGCAGCCTTTTGGACGGACTAGCGGGAGAATCCGGGGAGCTGTTTTTT
d_gene: NA; j_gene: TRBJ2-1; abundance: NA; v_gene: TRBV20-1; CDR3aa: CSASNPSTGYNEQFF; CDR3nt: TGCAGTGCTAGCAACCCCTCCACGGGGTACAATGAGCAGTTCTTC
d_gene: NA; j_gene: TRBJ2-7; abundance: few; v_gene: TRBV5-8; CDR3aa: CASSSGRATGNTYEQYF; CDR3nt: TGTGCCAGCAGCTCCGGGAGGGCGACAGGGAATACCTACGAGCAGTACTTC
d_gene: NA; j_gene: TRBJ1-1; abundance: many; v_gene: TRBV12-3/TRBV12-4; CDR3aa: CASSPATGNTEAFF; CDR3nt: TGTGCCAGCAGCCCCGCGACAGGTAACACTGAAGCTTTCTTT
d_gene: NA; j_gene: TRBJ2-3; abundance: NA; v_gene: TRBV7-9; CDR3aa: CASSTREASTDTQYF; CDR3nt: TGTGCCAGCAGCACCAGGGAGGCTAGCACAGATACGCAGTATTTT
d_gene: NA; j_gene: TRBJ1-2; abundance: many; v_gene: TRBV12-3/TRBV12-4; CDR3aa: CASSPGTLDGYTF; CDR3nt: TGTGCCAGCAGTCCCGGGACACTGGATGGCTACACCTTC
d_gene: TRBD2; j_gene: TRBJ2-3; abundance: many; v_gene: TRBV28; CDR3aa: CASSSTSGRAPDTQYF; CDR3nt: TGTGCCAGCAGTTCAACTAGCGGGAGGGCCCCGGATACGCAGTATTTT
d_gene: TRBD1; j_gene: TRBJ1-4; abundance: few; v_gene: TRBV6-2/TRBV6-3; CDR3aa: CASKRDSNEKLFF; CDR3nt: TGTGCCAGCAAGCGGGACAGTAATGAAAAACTGTTTTTT
d_gene: TRBD1; j_gene: TRBJ1-6; abundance: NA; v_gene: TRBV20-1; CDR3aa: CSAGQGGDSPLHF; CDR3nt: TGCAGTGCAGGACAGGGTGGTGATTCACCCCTCCACTTT
d_gene: NA; j_gene: TRBJ1-6; abundance: few; v_gene: TRBV11-2; CDR3aa: CASHTAGRGYSPLHF; CDR3nt: TGTGCCAGCCACACGGCAGGGCGGGGGTATTCACCCCTCCACTTT
d_gene: NA; j_gene: TRBJ2-3; abundance: NA; v_gene: TRBV20-1; CDR3aa: CSAGREGLDTQYF; CDR3nt: TGCAGTGCTGGCCGCGAGGGGCTAGATACGCAGTATTTT
d_gene: NA; j_gene: TRBJ2-5; abundance: NA; v_gene: TRBV19; CDR3aa: CASSIWYQETQYF; CDR3nt: TGTGCCAGTAGTATTTGGTACCAAGAGACCCAGTACTTC
d_gene: TRBD1; j_gene: TRBJ2-2; abundance: many; v_gene: TRBV7-9; CDR3aa: CASSLPPTGVKGTGELFF; CDR3nt: TGTGCCAGCAGCTTACCCCCGACAGGGGTGAAAGGCACCGGGGAGCTGTTTTTT
d_gene: NA; j_gene: TRBJ1-5; abundance: NA; v_gene: TRBV27; CDR3aa: CASSFLNSNQPQHF; CDR3nt: TGTGCCAGCAGTTTTTTGAATAGCAATCAGCCCCAGCATTTT
d_gene: NA; j_gene: TRBJ2-1; abundance: NA; v_gene: TRBV28; CDR3aa: CASSLHRASSYNEQFF; CDR3nt: TGTGCCAGCAGTTTACACAGGGCGAGCTCCTACAATGAGCAGTTCTTC
d_gene: NA; j_gene: TRBJ1-2; abundance: NA; v_gene: TRBV5-1; CDR3aa: CASSLEPGMGYGYTF; CDR3nt: TGCGCCAGCAGCTTGGAGCCGGGAATGGGCTATGGCTACACCTTC
d_gene: TRBD1; j_gene: TRBJ2-7; abundance: many; v_gene: TRBV10-3; CDR3aa: CATEDRGHSYEQYF; CDR3nt: TGTGCCACGGAGGACAGGGGGCACTCCTACGAGCAGTACTTC
d_gene: TRBD2; j_gene: TRBJ2-2; abundance: few; v_gene: TRBV20-1; CDR3aa: CSATLIGTSGSNPGELFF; CDR3nt: TGCAGTGCTACCCTTATCGGGACTAGCGGGAGTAATCCCGGGGAGCTGTTTTTT
d_gene: NA; j_gene: TRBJ1-5; abundance: NA; v_gene: TRBV30; CDR3aa: CAWTGGAPNQPQHF; CDR3nt: TGTGCCTGGACGGGGGGCGCCCCCAATCAGCCCCAGCATTTT
d_gene: TRBD1; j_gene: TRBJ2-2; abundance: once; v_gene: TRBV30; CDR3aa: CACLDRVTGELFF; CDR3nt: TGTGCCTGCTTAGACAGGGTCACCGGGGAGCTGTTTTTT
d_gene: NA; j_gene: TRBJ1-2; abundance: NA; v_gene: TRBV27; CDR3aa: CATIQGNGYTF; CDR3nt: TGTGCCACCATTCAGGGGAACGGCTACACCTTC
d_gene: NA; j_gene: TRBJ2-5; abundance: few; v_gene: TRBV12-3/TRBV12-4; CDR3aa: CASSLGGQGTQYF; CDR3nt: TGTGCCAGCAGCTTAGGCGGCCAAGGGACCCAGTACTTC
d_gene: NA; j_gene: TRBJ2-7; abundance: many; v_gene: TRBV28; CDR3aa: CASKLLVGVSYEQYF; CDR3nt: TGTGCCAGCAAGCTCCTCGTGGGAGTCTCCTACGAGCAGTACTTC
d_gene: TRBD1; j_gene: TRBJ1-1; abundance: many; v_gene: TRBV14; CDR3aa: CASSPGGGTEAFF; CDR3nt: TGTGCCAGCAGCCCAGGGGGCGGGACTGAAGCTTTCTTT
d_gene: TRBD1; j_gene: TRBJ2-5; abundance: once; v_gene: TRBV5-6; CDR3aa: CASSMDRSQETQYF; CDR3nt: TGTGCCAGCAGCATGGACAGGAGTCAAGAGACCCAGTACTTC
d_gene: NA; j_gene: TRBJ2-2; abundance: many; v_gene: TRBV28; CDR3aa: CASSPLASSFTGELFF; CDR3nt: TGTGCCAGCAGCCCCCTCGCGTCCAGCTTCACCGGGGAGCTGTTTTTT
d_gene: NA; j_gene: TRBJ2-5; abundance: NA; v_gene: TRBV7-9; CDR3aa: CASSASLRGGQETQYF; CDR3nt: TGTGCCAGCAGCGCCTCCTTAAGGGGGGGTCAAGAGACCCAGTACTTC
d_gene: NA; j_gene: TRBJ2-5; abundance: NA; v_gene: TRBV20-1; CDR3aa: CSAADQETQYF; CDR3nt: TGCAGTGCCGCCGACCAAGAGACCCAGTACTTC
d_gene: NA; j_gene: TRBJ1-5; abundance: many; v_gene: TRBV6-1; CDR3aa: CASGGLGGQPQHF; CDR3nt: TGTGCCAGCGGGGGCTTGGGGGGGCAGCCCCAGCATTTT
d_gene: NA; j_gene: TRBJ1-5; abundance: NA; v_gene: TRBV18; CDR3aa: CASSPASAGNQPQHF; CDR3nt: TGTGCCAGCTCACCAGCTTCGGCAGGGAATCAGCCCCAGCATTTT
d_gene: NA; j_gene: TRBJ2-3; abundance: many; v_gene: TRBV2; CDR3aa: CASRDFLTLTDTQYF; CDR3nt: TGTGCCAGCAGGGATTTTCTGACGCTCACAGATACGCAGTATTTT
d_gene: TRBD2; j_gene: TRBJ2-1; abundance: few; v_gene: TRBV6-1; CDR3aa: CASSGTSGSSLNEQFF; CDR3nt: TGTGCCAGCAGCGGGACTAGCGGGAGCTCGTTGAATGAGCAGTTCTTC
d_gene: NA; j_gene: TRBJ2-5; abundance: many; v_gene: TRBV25-1; CDR3aa: CASSEFPRGPRTQYF; CDR3nt: TGTGCCAGCAGTGAATTTCCCCGTGGGCCTCGGACCCAGTACTTC
d_gene: NA; j_gene: TRBJ2-6; abundance: once; v_gene: TRBV4-2; CDR3aa: CASSQEGDGANVLTF; CDR3nt: TGTGCCAGCAGCCAAGAGGGGGATGGGGCCAACGTCCTGACTTTC
d_gene: NA; j_gene: TRBJ2-5; abundance: many; v_gene: TRBV20-1; CDR3aa: CSGSYTGGTGTQYF; CDR3nt: TGCAGTGGCAGTTACACGGGAGGGACAGGGACCCAGTACTTC
d_gene: TRBD2; j_gene: TRBJ2-3; abundance: many; v_gene: TRBV28; CDR3aa: CASSRTSGTLTDTQYF; CDR3nt: TGTGCCAGCAGCCGGACTAGCGGGACTCTCACAGATACGCAGTATTTT
d_gene: NA; j_gene: TRBJ2-1; abundance: NA; v_gene: TRBV20-1; CDR3aa: CSAPLWDVWNEQFF; CDR3nt: TGCAGTGCCCCCCTATGGGACGTCTGGAATGAGCAGTTCTTC
d_gene: NA; j_gene: TRBJ1-2; abundance: many; v_gene: TRBV10-3; CDR3aa: CAISESGLNYGYTF; CDR3nt: TGTGCCATCAGTGAGTCTGGTCTGAACTATGGCTACACCTTC
d_gene: TRBD1; j_gene: TRBJ2-7; abundance: many; v_gene: TRBV28; CDR3aa: CASSTDRHEQYF; CDR3nt: TGTGCCAGCAGTACGGACAGGCACGAGCAGTACTTC
d_gene: TRBD1; j_gene: TRBJ1-1; abundance: few; v_gene: TRBV20-1; CDR3aa: CSAILGQGDQTEAFF; CDR3nt: TGCAGTGCTATCCTAGGACAGGGGGATCAAACTGAAGCTTTCTTT
d_gene: NA; j_gene: TRBJ2-7; abundance: few; v_gene: TRBV14; CDR3aa: CASSQDFTGLGEQYF; CDR3nt: TGTGCCAGCAGCCAAGATTTTACCGGGCTGGGCGAGCAGTACTTC
d_gene: NA; j_gene: TRBJ2-7; abundance: NA; v_gene: TRBV7-2; CDR3aa: CASSLVGVGPYVQYF; CDR3nt: TGTGCCAGCAGCTTAGTAGGGGTCGGCCCCTACGTGCAGTACTTC
d_gene: NA; j_gene: TRBJ2-7; abundance: many; v_gene: TRBV15; CDR3aa: CATSRGQNLYEQYF; CDR3nt: TGTGCCACCAGCAGAGGCCAAAATCTTTACGAGCAGTACTTC
d_gene: TRBD2; j_gene: TRBJ2-7; abundance: few; v_gene: TRBV7-3; CDR3aa: CASSSGLAGLNEQYF; CDR3nt: TGTGCCAGCAGCTCTGGACTAGCCGGCTTGAACGAGCAGTACTTC
d_gene: NA; j_gene: TRBJ1-4; abundance: many; v_gene: TRBV12-3/TRBV12-4; CDR3aa: CASSEGGLRLFF; CDR3nt: TGTGCCAGCAGTGAGGGGGGGCTACGACTGTTTTTT
d_gene: NA; j_gene: TRBJ2-7; abundance: NA; v_gene: TRBV27; CDR3aa: CASSLSVPYEQYF; CDR3nt: TGTGCCAGCAGTTTATCGGTCCCCTACGAGCAGTACTTC
d_gene: NA; j_gene: TRBJ2-7; abundance: many; v_gene: TRBV28; CDR3aa: CASSVNRGHYEQYF; CDR3nt: TGTGCCAGCAGCGTGAACCGGGGCCACTACGAGCAGTACTTC
d_gene: TRBD1; j_gene: TRBJ2-7; abundance: few; v_gene: TRBV18; CDR3aa: CASSPGTGSHEQYF; CDR3nt: TGTGCCAGCTCACCGGGGACAGGGTCCCACGAGCAGTACTTC